This T cell receptor beta chain was identified during a study of identical twins. Addition of a universal primer site occurred through template switching, and cDNA carried unique molecular identifiers. TCRdb analysed the 5' RACE reads with MiXCR anew, one entry per CDR3 protein. The repertoire includes approximately 700,000 distinct CDR3 sequences, roughly 6% of them detected once, and roughly 1.6% sits in the top ten. This clonotype has only a few counts. No antigen is known for it. Study results and limitations: Out-of-frame alpha sequences shared by twins were enriched for low generation probability. Abundant beta clonotypes from cord blood had fewer insertions, unlike memory repertoires, which showed none. Zero-insertion analyses might be partly confounded by invariant T cells like MAIT and iNKT.

The V end was cut by 5 bases, the J end by 3 bases, with 16 bases between. Germline lookup yields CDR1 LNHNV and CDR2 YYDKDF (reference sequence). This CDR3 comprises 15 residues. Input material: naive T cells sorted from blood. The chain uses TRBV15 and TRBJ1-2, with TRBD1 as a possible D gene (6 bases). This clonotype was sampled from a man aged 18 to 30 in good health. CDR3 in DNA: TGTGCCACCAGCGGTACGGTCGGGGGCCACTATGGCTACACCTTC. Protein: CATSGTVGGHYGYTF.